In its sample, the clone carrying this TCR beta chain was seen a few times. Whereas donors were nominally healthy upon sampling, unrecorded immune exposures were probable. The germline V gene has CDR1 PRHDT and CDR2 FYEKMQ (reference sequence). This CDR3 spans 17 amino acids. The trim removed 5 bases at V and 3 bases at J, leaving 11 bases unmatched. It was with 60 Vbeta and 13 Jbeta primers that the PCR ran. The table came from immunoSEQ multiplex PCR; TCRdb's copy has only in-frame clones and leaves some out. Of roughly 110,000 clones listed, around 72% are singletons. This sample is drawn from a study of cytomegalovirus exposure and HLA in healthy donors.

The sequence came from a woman aged 40 to 50 in good health and CMV-seropositive. Sequencing was carried out using PBMCs. V is TRBV13 and J is TRBJ2-5, with 11 positions matching TRBD2. DNA of the CDR3: TGTGCCAGCAGCCCCGGACTAGCGGGTTTGGGGGAAGAGACCCAGTACTTC. It specifies CASSPGLAGLGEETQYF.